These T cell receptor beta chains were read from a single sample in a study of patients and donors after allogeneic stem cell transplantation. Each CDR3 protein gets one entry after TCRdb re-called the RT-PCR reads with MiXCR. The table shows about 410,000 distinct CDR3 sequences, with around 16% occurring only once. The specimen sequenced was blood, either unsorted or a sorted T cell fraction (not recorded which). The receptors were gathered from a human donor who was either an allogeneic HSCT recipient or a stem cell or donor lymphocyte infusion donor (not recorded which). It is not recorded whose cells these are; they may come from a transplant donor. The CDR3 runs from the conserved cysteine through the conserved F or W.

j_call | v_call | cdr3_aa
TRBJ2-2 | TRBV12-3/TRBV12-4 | CASPVAGGINTGELFF
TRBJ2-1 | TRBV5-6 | CASRTTIGEQFF
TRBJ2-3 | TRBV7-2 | CASSSAGGVDTQYF
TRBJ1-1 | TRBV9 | CASSGEGAPGAFF
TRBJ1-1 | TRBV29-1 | CSGDRADTEAFF
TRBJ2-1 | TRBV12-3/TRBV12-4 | CASSLRQTRSSYNEQFF
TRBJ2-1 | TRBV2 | CASGKGQNEQFF
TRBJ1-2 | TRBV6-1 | CASSPAGAAGYTF
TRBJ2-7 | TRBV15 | CATRVQGTLDYEQYF
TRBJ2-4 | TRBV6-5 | CASSYSSAANIQYF
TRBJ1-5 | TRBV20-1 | CSARRGSEVAQPQHF
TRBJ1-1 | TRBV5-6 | CASSLITRTEAFF
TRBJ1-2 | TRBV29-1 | CSATINNRDYGYTF
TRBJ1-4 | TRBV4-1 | CASSQGYATNEKLFF
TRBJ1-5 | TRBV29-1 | CSVANSNQPQHF
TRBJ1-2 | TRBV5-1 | CASSPGQIYYGYTF
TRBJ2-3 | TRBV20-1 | CSARFGQLAGGSGDTQYF
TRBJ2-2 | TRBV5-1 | CASSLPLGELFF
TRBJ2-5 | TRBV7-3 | CASSLTGGLQTQYF
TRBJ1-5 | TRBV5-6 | CASSLEGQGLQPQHF
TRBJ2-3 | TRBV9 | CASSEDYSGASTDTQYF
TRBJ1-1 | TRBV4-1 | CASSHPRETENTEAFF
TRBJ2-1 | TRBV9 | CASSVANEQFF
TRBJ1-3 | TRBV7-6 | CASSPTDRSSGNTIYF
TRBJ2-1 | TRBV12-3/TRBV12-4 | CASNLSGRSFGQFF
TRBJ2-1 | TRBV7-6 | CASSLAKAGGRNEQFF
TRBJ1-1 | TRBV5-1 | CASSFRPGLNTEAFF
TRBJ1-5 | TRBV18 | CASSPKGDQPQHF
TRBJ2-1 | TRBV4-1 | CASSKRGETYNEQFF
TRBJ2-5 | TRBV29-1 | CSDQETQYF
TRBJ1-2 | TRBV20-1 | CSARVRSDLLTPFNYGYTF
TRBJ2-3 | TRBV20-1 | CSWTGSTDTQYF
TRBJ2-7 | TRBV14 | CASSQGHRSADEQYF
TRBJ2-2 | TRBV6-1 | CASRLTANTGELFF
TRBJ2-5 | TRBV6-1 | CASSEARTGKETQYF
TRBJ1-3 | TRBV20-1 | CSARDLIGPIYF
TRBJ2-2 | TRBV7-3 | CASSLSRHLNTGELFF
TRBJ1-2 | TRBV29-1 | CSVESGGGTYGYTF
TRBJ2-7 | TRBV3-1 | CASSGRGGYEQYF
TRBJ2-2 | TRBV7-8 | CASSHYGTANTGELFF
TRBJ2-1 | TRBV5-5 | CASSLLASTEQFF
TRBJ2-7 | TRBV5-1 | CASSLADRRYEQYF
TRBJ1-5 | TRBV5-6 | CASSLQGLRQPQHF
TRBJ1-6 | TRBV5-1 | CASSLISGTGNSPLHF
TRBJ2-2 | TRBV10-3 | CAISETSGGNFRRTGELFF
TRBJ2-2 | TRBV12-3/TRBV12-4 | CASSLTGTGELFF
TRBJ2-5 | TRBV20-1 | CSADTGGRETQYF
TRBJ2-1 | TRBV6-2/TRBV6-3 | CASSKRGQSSYNEQFF